This T cell receptor beta chain was captured in a study of monozygotic twins with inflammatory bowel disease. TCRdb reprocessed the 5' RACE reads and keeps a single row for each CDR3 protein, giving no DNA. Its table records 150,000 to 200,000 distinct CDR3 sequences. CDR3 size: 14 residues. CDR1 is ENHRY and CDR2 is SYGVKD in the germline V gene. Study observations and caveats: Immunosuppressive treatments were not uniform, and this may have added variability to patient repertoires.

Details on this clonotype: Its antigen is unknown.

Sequenced: blood. The origin of this receptor is a human donor with ulcerative colitis or Crohn's disease, or a healthy co-twin of an affected twin (not recorded which). The chain joins TRBV10-3 to TRBJ2-7; as DNA is missing, the TRBD1 call by TCRdb cannot be tested. The CDR3 loop is CAIRPDRATTEQYF.